Following are 2 T cell receptor beta chains from one sample sequenced in a study of breast tumors, draining lymph nodes, adjacent tissues. Samples came from axillary lymph nodes draining the breast cancer. TCRdb used MiXCR to reprocess the multiplex PCR reads, holding one entry per CDR3 protein. This table has some 150,000 distinct CDR3 sequences, 30% to 35% appearing once. Sequencing was performed on axillary lymph node tissue. Receptors originate from a female donor with breast cancer. Some clones in this sample may be carry-over from other donors' samples.

The CDR3 is CASSPTGQGVNEKLFF. CDR3 DNA: TGTGCCAGCAGCCCCACCGGACAGGGTGTAAATGAAAAACTGTTTTTT. The rearrangement uses TRBV7-8 and TRBJ1-4; 8 bases are a match to TRBD1. Per the germline V gene, CDR1 is SGHVS and CDR2 is FQNEAQ. V dropped 5 bases and J dropped 5; count of bases not matched to a gene: 10. This CDR3 has 16 amino acids.

Ten or more counts support this clonotype. A much more abundant neighbour one base away suggests this may be a read error. The chain links TRBV2 to TRBJ1-2, with D unresolved. The CDR3 covers 13 residues. Germline V gene data show CDR1 as SNHLY and CDR2 as FYNNEI. The CDR3 protein is CTSSANANYGYTF. The CDR3 DNA follows: TGTACCAGCAGTGCAAATGCTAACTATGGCTACACCTTC. Variable domain in full (rest from reference TRBV2 and TRBJ1-2): EPEVTQTPSHQVTQMGQEVILRCVPISNHLYFYWYRQILGQKVEFLVSFYNNEISEKSEIFDDQFSVERPDGSNFTLKIRSTKLEDSAMYFCTSSANANYGYTFGSGTRLTVV.